Included here is one T cell receptor (beta chain) sequence, with context. The data were taken from a study of blood T cell repertoires in COVID-19. Repertoires were generated with immunoSEQ multiplex PCR, while TCRdb's copy carries only in-frame clones and drops some. The table records some 43,000 clones, about four fifths of them present only once. This TCR derives from a man aged 35 to 55 with active or convalescent COVID-19. The sequencing sample was made of peripheral blood.

The CDR3 nucleotides are TGCAGTGCTTTGACTGACTACGAGCAGTACTTC. It specifies CSALTDYEQYF. The rearrangement links TRBV20-1 to TRBJ2-7; D remains unclear. Trimming shortened V by 5 bases and J by 3 bases, and 8 bases separated the two germline ends. The CDR3 sequence is 11 residues long. Germline V gene data show CDR1 as DFQATT and CDR2 as SNEGSKA (reference sequence).